Presented here are 11 T cell receptor beta chains from one specimen sequenced in a study of chemoradiotherapy in HPV16-positive cancers. Clones were read by immunoSEQ multiplex PCR, and TCRdb kept only the in-frame ones, dropping some. Of approximately 35,000 clones listed, around three quarters are singletons. The sample in question was blood, obtained from a patient who underwent chemoradiotherapy. Source of these receptors: a human donor with HPV-associated anogenital cancer.

The rearrangement links TRBV7-2 to TRBJ2-5, with unresolved D. This CDR3 has 14 residues. Looked up from germline, CDR1 is SGHTA and CDR2 is FQGNSA. The V end lost 1 base, the J end lost 4 bases, and 10 bases lay between the germline ends. In DNA, the CDR3 is TGTGCCAGCAGCTTAGTAGAAGGGCGAGAGACCCAGTACTTC. Its translation is CASSLVEGRETQYF.

This clone was found a few times. V and J are TRBV12-2 and TRBJ1-5. TRBV12-2 is a recognized pseudogene. This CDR3 is built from 16 residues. The CDR3 DNA is TGTGCAAGTCGCTTCCCAGGGGAGGTTAGAAATCAGCCCCAGCATTTT. Amino acids: CASRFPGEVRNQPQHF.

The chain links TRBV10-1 to TRBJ2-1; 9 nucleotides match TRBD2. CDR1 is WNHNN and CDR2 is SYGVQD in the germline V gene (reference sequence). V gave up 4 bases and J gave up 9 bases; unmatched junction bases: 10. The CDR3 runs 15 residues. The CDR3 DNA sequence: TGCGCCAGCAGTGGAGTGCGGGGGGGCTTGGGTGAGCAGTTCTTC. Translation gives CASSGVRGGLGEQFF.

The V gene is TRBV6-6, the J gene TRBJ2-1; TRBD2 matches at 11 bases. Germline V gene lookup returns CDR1 MNHNY and CDR2 SVGAGI (reference sequence). The V segment lost 0 bases and the J segment 8 bases; nucleotides outside the gene matches: 6. This CDR3 has 16 amino acids. The CDR3 protein is CASSYSTSGIGDEQFF. The CDR3 bases are TGTGCCAGCAGTTACTCGACTAGCGGGATAGGGGATGAGCAGTTCTTC.

The V gene is TRBV11-3, the J gene TRBJ2-1; TRBD1 matches 7 bases. The CDR3 is 15 residues long. CDR1 is SGHNT and CDR2 is YENEEA in the germline V gene. J was trimmed by 5 bases and V by 1 base; bases with no gene match: 5. Here the CDR3 DNA reads TGTGCCAGCAGCTTAGCTTGGGACAGAAACAATGAGCAGTTCTTC. It is translated as CASSLAWDRNNEQFF. The full variable domain, with the rest looked up from reference TRBV11-3 and TRBJ2-1, is EAGVVQSPRYKIIEKKQPVAFWCNPISGHNTLYWYLQNLGQGPELLIRYENEEAVDDSQLPKDRFSAERLKGVDSTLKIQPAELGDSAVYLCASSLAWDRNNEQFFGPGTRLTVL.

The V gene is TRBV7-2, the J gene TRBJ1-6, with TRBD1 matching over 10 bases. Germline lookup yields CDR1 SGHTA and CDR2 FQGNSA. V lost 5 bases to trimming and J lost 7 bases; unmatched junction nucleotides: 5. The CDR3 runs 15 residues. CDR3 residues: CASSQTGGKNSPLHF. In nucleotides, the CDR3 is TGTGCCAGCAGCCAGACAGGGGGCAAAAATTCACCCCTCCACTTT.

V gene TRBV2 combines with J gene TRBJ1-1; D is uncertain. Germline V gives CDR1 SNHLY, CDR2 FYNNEI. Trimming stripped 6 bases from V and 9 bases from J, with 20 bases between. The CDR3 is 14 amino acids. The CDR3: CASSAEDGSPKAFF. Written as DNA, the CDR3 is TGTGCCAGCAGCGCCGAAGATGGTAGCCCCAAAGCTTTCTTT. The whole variable domain, remainder taken from reference TRBV2 and TRBJ1-1, is EPEVTQTPSHQVTQMGQEVILRCVPISNHLYFYWYRQILGQKVEFLVSFYNNEISEKSEIFDDQFSVERPDGSNFTLKIRSTKLEDSAMYFCASSAEDGSPKAFFGQGTRLTVV.

The chain has TRBV10-3 and TRBJ2-7; 8 bases line up with TRBD2. V shed 3 bases and J 6 bases; nucleotides not matched to a gene: 7. The CDR3 loop spans 14 amino acids. Per germline, CDR1 ENHRY and CDR2 SYGVKD. The CDR3 DNA reads as TGTGCCATCAGTGAAGGTGGACTAGCCGCCGAGCAGTACTTC. Its translation is CAISEGGLAAEQYF.

The J gene is TRBJ1-2, the V gene TRBV19; D is unclear. Germline V gene data show CDR1 as LNHDA and CDR2 as SQIVND (reference sequence). Deletions cut 7 bases from V and 4 bases from J, with 22 bases between. The CDR3 has 16 amino acids. The CDR3 DNA reads as TGTGCCAGTACCCCCAAGGGCGGGAACCTTTTCTATGGCTACACCTTC. This sequence encodes CASTPKGGNLFYGYTF. Filled out from reference TRBV19 and TRBJ1-2, the complete variable domain reads DGGITQSPKYLFRKEGQNVTLSCEQNLNHDAMYWYRQDPGQGLRLIYYSQIVNDFQKGDIAEGYSVSREKKESFPLTVTSAQKNPTAFYLCASTPKGGNLFYGYTFGSGTRLTVV.

This chain joins TRBV18 and TRBJ1-3; D ambiguous. The V gene's germline CDR1 is KGHSH and CDR2 LQKENI. The length of the CDR3 is 16 residues. The ends were cut back, 1 base at V and 0 bases at J, with 10 bases in the middle. The CDR3 reads CASSPLPSDSGNTIYF. In nucleotides, the CDR3 is TGTGCCAGCTCACCACTTCCTTCAGACTCTGGAAACACCATATATTTT. Filled out from reference TRBV18 and TRBJ1-3, the complete variable domain reads NAGVMQNPRHLVRRRGQEARLRCSPMKGHSHVYWYRQLPEEGLKFMVYLQKENIIDESGMPKERFSAEFPKEGPSILRIQQVVRGDSAAYFCASSPLPSDSGNTIYFGEGSWLTVV.

The chain is built from TRBV7-6 and TRBJ1-1, with D unclear. The length of the CDR3 is 15 residues. CDR1 and CDR2 (germline): SGHVS, FNYEAQ. V was shortened by 5 bases and J by 0 bases, with 13 bases between the two germline ends. The DNA of the CDR3 is TGTGCCAGCAGCCCTGGCAGGCAGGTGAACACTGAAGCTTTCTTT. It specifies CASSPGRQVNTEAFF.